This T cell receptor beta chain was identified during a study of T cell changes during pregnancy in multiple sclerosis. The repertoire was sequenced with immunoSEQ multiplex PCR; TCRdb's copy has only in-frame clones and lacks some. In the table there are 70,000 to 95,000 clones, about 94% of which are singletons. The CDR3 has 16 amino acids. Trimming cost V 7 bases and J 3 bases, with 22 bases left between them. Germline loops: CDR1 MDHEN, CDR2 SYDVKM. The TCR originated in a female donor in good health, enrolled as a control in a pregnancy study. The sample was peripheral blood, taken after pregnancy. The chain carries TRBV28 and TRBJ2-7; a possible D gene is TRBD1 (9 bases). As DNA, the CDR3 is TGTGCCAGCACCCCCGGGAGGGGACAGGGCGGCTACGAGCAGTACTTC. It is translated as CASTPGRGQGGYEQYF.